A single sample is the source of the 29 T cell receptor beta chains below, sequenced in a study of blood T cell repertoires in COVID-19. TCRdb's copy holds only in-frame clones and misses some; the assay was immunoSEQ multiplex PCR. The sample carries fewer than 300,000 clones, 82% recorded once. The sample was peripheral blood. These TCRs come from a woman aged 18-29 years with acute or convalescent COVID-19.

The V call is TRBV29-1, the J call TRBJ2-5, with 7 bases that match TRBD2. The CDR3 runs 13 residues. V trimming: 5 bases; J trimming: 1 base; junction bases outside the gene matches: 4. The germline CDR1 and CDR2 sequences are SQVTM and ANQGSEA. The CDR3 DNA reads as TGCAGCGTTCGCGGGGGTGGCCAAGAGACCCAGTACTTC. Protein product: CSVRGGGQETQYF.

The chain has TRBV3-1 (or the pseudogene TRBV3-2) and TRBJ2-6, with D perhaps matching TRBD1 (6 bases). The CDR3 spans 16 residues. Germline V gives CDR1 LGHDT, CDR2 YNNKEL (reference sequence). Trimming took off 3 bases at V and 3 bases at J, with 12 bases between the two ends. CDR3 DNA: TGTGCCAGCAGCCACTGGGGGCGTAGTGGGGCCAACGTCCTGACTTTC. Translation: CASSHWGRSGANVLTF.

The chain is built from TRBV7-9 and TRBJ2-3; TRBD2 matches at 10 bases. In germline, CDR1 is SEHNR, CDR2 FQNEAQ (reference sequence). The CDR3 extends over 15 amino acids. The J segment lost 4 bases and the V segment lost 4 bases, leaving 5 bases of the junction unmatched. The CDR3 sequence is CASSSLAGVADTQYF. In DNA form, the CDR3 reads TGTGCCAGCAGCTCGCTAGCGGGAGTGGCAGATACGCAGTATTTT. Full variable domain (remainder filled in from reference TRBV7-9 and TRBJ2-3): DTGVSQNPRHKITKRGQNVTFRCDPISEHNRLYWYRQTLGQGPEFLTYFQNEAQLEKSRLLSDRFSAERPKGSFSTLEIQRTEQGDSAMYLCASSSLAGVADTQYFGPGTRLTVL.

V and J are TRBV19 and TRBJ1-5; D not certain. This CDR3 region has 15 residues. CDR1 is LNHDA, CDR2 SQIVND, per germline (reference sequence). Trimming stripped 0 bases from V and 3 bases from J, with 9 bases between. The chain's CDR3 is CASSIEEGNNQPQHF. The CDR3 nucleotides are TGTGCCAGTAGTATAGAGGAGGGAAACAATCAGCCCCAGCATTTT. The full variable domain, its missing parts supplied by reference TRBV19 and TRBJ1-5, is DGGITQSPKYLFRKEGQNVTLSCEQNLNHDAMYWYRQDPGQGLRLIYYSQIVNDFQKGDIAEGYSVSREKKESFPLTVTSAQKNPTAFYLCASSIEEGNNQPQHFGDGTRLSIL.

The chain is built from TRBV19 and TRBJ1-5; D may be TRBD1 (5 bases). This CDR3 is built from 14 residues. The V gene's germline CDR1 is LNHDA and CDR2 SQIVND (reference sequence). V shed 3 bases and J shed 5 bases, with 11 bases lying between them. CDR3 DNA: TGTGCCAGTAGTATCAGCCAGGGTCATCAGCCCCAGCATTTT. Translating it yields CASSISQGHQPQHF.

The V and J genes are TRBV30 and TRBJ2-1; 9 bases map to TRBD2. J lost 1 base, V lost 3 bases, and 4 bases had no gene match. This CDR3 spans 15 amino acids. Germline V gene lookup returns CDR1 GTSNPN and CDR2 SVGIG (reference sequence). The CDR3 loop reads CAWRGLAGSYNEQFF. CDR3 sequence (DNA): TGTGCCTGGAGAGGGCTAGCGGGGTCCTACAATGAGCAGTTCTTC.

The chain uses TRBV3-1 (or the pseudogene TRBV3-2) and TRBJ2-7; a possible D gene is TRBD2 (6 bases). The germline gives CDR1 LGHDT, CDR2 YNNKEL (reference sequence). This CDR3 is 17 amino acids long. The V and J ends lost 4 bases and 0 bases respectively, with 19 bases between them. The CDR3 sequence: CASSLTGLAQSSYEQYF. The CDR3 nucleotides read TGTGCCAGCAGCCTCACTGGTCTAGCGCAGAGCTCCTACGAGCAGTACTTC.

The chain employs TRBV6-5 and TRBJ2-1; 10 bases fit TRBD1. Germline assignment: CDR1 MNHEY and CDR2 SVGAGI. The CDR3 length is 15 residues. J was trimmed by 4 bases and V by 7 bases; bases with no gene match: 7. The CDR3 DNA sequence: TGTGCCAGCACCCAGGGACAGGGGCCTTACAATGAGCAGTTCTTC. Protein product: CASTQGQGPYNEQFF.

The genes are TRBV12-3 or TRBV12-4 and TRBJ2-5; TRBD2 matches 7 bases. This CDR3 is 12 amino acids long. V lost 10 bases to trimming and J lost 4 bases; unmatched junction nucleotides: 6. CDR3 sequence: CAIREGLETQYF. As DNA, the CDR3 is TGTGCCATCAGGGAGGGCCTAGAGACCCAGTACTTC.

With regard to this clone: Compared with germline, one end of the junction differs, possibly owing to a read error. This chain links TRBV6-5 with TRBJ1-2; 9 bases match TRBD1. The germline CDR1 and CDR2 sequences are MNHEY and SVGAGI. The CDR3 length is 15 residues. The CDR3 sequence is CASSDSTGGPYGYTF. Written as DNA, the CDR3 is TGTGCCAGCAGTGACTCAACAGGGGGCCCCTATGGCTACACCTTC.

The chain recombines TRBV3-1 (or the pseudogene TRBV3-2) with TRBJ2-7; TRBD2 matches at 12 bases. The CDR3 has 15 residues. Germline V lookup: CDR1 LGHDT, CDR2 YNNKEL (reference sequence). V shed 4 bases, J shed 2 bases, and the junction held 3 bases outside the gene matches. The CDR3 DNA reads TGTGCCAGCAGCCTTGGACTAGCGGGAACCTACGAGCAGTACTTC. Its translation: CASSLGLAGTYEQYF.

V usage is TRBV28 and J usage is TRBJ2-5; 7 bases align to TRBD1. This CDR3 has 16 amino acids. The germline V gene encodes CDR1 MDHEN and CDR2 SYDVKM. The V segment lost 2 bases and the J segment 2 bases; nucleotides outside the gene matches: 8. This CDR3 is CASSLGSGTVQETQYF. The CDR3 DNA reads as TGTGCCAGCAGTTTAGGCTCCGGGACAGTACAAGAGACCCAGTACTTC.

The chain recombines TRBV6-5 with TRBJ1-6; the match to TRBD1 covers 7 bases. V trimming: 4 bases; J trimming: 9 bases; junction bases outside the gene matches: 12. The CDR3 runs 16 residues. CDR1 is MNHEY, CDR2 SVGAGI, per germline. The CDR3 reads CASSSTLRQGGSPLHF. CDR3 bases: TGTGCCAGCAGTTCCACTCTTCGACAGGGAGGTTCACCCCTCCACTTT.

The chain combines TRBV5-4 with TRBJ1-1; 8 bases fit TRBD1. Germline V gene sequence: CDR1 SGHNT, CDR2 YYREEE (reference sequence). V gave up 3 bases and J gave up 7 bases; unmatched junction bases: 5. This CDR3 comprises 13 residues. The CDR3 bases are TGTGCCAGCAGCTGGGACAGGACCGATGAAGCTTTCTTT. The encoded protein is CASSWDRTDEAFF.

This clone has only a few counts. This sequence joins TRBV3-1 (or the pseudogene TRBV3-2) and TRBJ2-1, with TRBD2 matching over 10 bases. This CDR3 contains 19 residues. V lost 0 bases to trimming and J lost 1 base; unmatched junction nucleotides: 9. CDR1 is LGHDT, CDR2 YNNKEL, per germline (reference sequence). The DNA of the CDR3 is TGTGCCAGCAGCCAAGATTGGAGGACTAGCGGTCCATCCTACAATGAGCAGTTCTTC. Translating gives CASSQDWRTSGPSYNEQFF.

The V and J genes are TRBV12-3 or TRBV12-4 and TRBJ1-2; unclear D gene. CDR3 size: 13 residues. Between the trimmed V and J ends, which lost 2 bases and 4 bases, there was a span of 8 bases. The CDR3 nucleotides are TGTGCCAGCAGTTTACAGGTGGGCTATGGCTACACCTTC. Its protein product is CASSLQVGYGYTF.

The rearrangement joins TRBV5-1 to TRBJ2-3; D might be TRBD1 (5 bases). Looked up from germline, CDR1 is SGHRS and CDR2 is YFSETQ. CDR3 length equals 15 residues. Deletions cut 4 bases from V and 1 base from J, with 13 bases between. Here the CDR3 reads CASSIRVYGTDTQYF. DNA for the CDR3: TGCGCCAGCAGCATCAGGGTATACGGCACAGATACGCAGTATTTT. Complete variable domain (other parts from reference TRBV5-1 and TRBJ2-3): KAGVTQTPRYLIKTRGQQVTLSCSPISGHRSVSWYQQTPGQGLQFLFEYFSETQRNKGNFPGRFSGRQFSNSRSEMNVSTLELGDSALYLCASSIRVYGTDTQYFGPGTRLTVL.

The V and J genes are TRBV29-1 and TRBJ1-2; no clear D. The V end was cut by 0 bases, the J end by 0 bases, with 17 bases between. The CDR3 has 17 amino acids. CDR1 and CDR2 (germline): SQVTM, ANQGSEA. The CDR3 DNA follows: TGCAGCGTTGAAGATCAGCGGATTATTAGTTCTAACTATGGCTACACCTTC. Translating gives CSVEDQRIISSNYGYTF.

The V call is TRBV18, the J call TRBJ1-2, with D possibly matching TRBD1 (5 bases). Germline CDR1 reads KGHSH; CDR2 reads LQKENI. This CDR3 comprises 15 residues. Trimming took off 6 bases at V and 1 base at J, with 15 bases between the two ends. The CDR3 DNA reads as TGTGCCAGCTCTCCCACAGGAATTCGTAACTATGGCTACACCTTC. As protein: CASSPTGIRNYGYTF.

This chain uses TRBV10-1 with TRBJ2-7; no reliable D call. The CDR3 is 13 amino acids. Germline CDR1 WNHNN, CDR2 SYGVQD (reference sequence). V was clipped by 5 bases and J by 0 bases, with 8 bases between them. The CDR3 here is CASSPLGSYEQYF. In nucleotides, the CDR3 is TGCGCCAGCAGTCCCCTCGGCTCCTACGAGCAGTACTTC.

The chain joins TRBV12-5 to TRBJ1-1, with D unclear. The CDR3 contains 14 residues. CDR1 is LGHNT and CDR2 is FRNRAP in the germline V gene. The V and J ends lost 1 base and 3 bases respectively, with 9 bases between them. The CDR3 loop is CASGLGSGYTEAFF. The CDR3 DNA reads TGTGCTAGTGGTTTGGGTTCAGGTTACACTGAAGCTTTCTTT.

The chain recombines TRBV24-1 with TRBJ2-1; D gene ambiguous. From germline, CDR1 is KGHDR and CDR2 SFDVKD. The CDR3 runs 12 residues. Between the trimmed V and J ends, which lost 8 bases and 3 bases, there was a span of 7 bases. CDR3 in amino acids: CATMNYYNEQFF. The CDR3 DNA sequence: TGTGCCACCATGAACTACTACAATGAGCAGTTCTTC.

The sample holds one count of this clone. V gene TRBV5-1 combines with J gene TRBJ2-7; 12 bases map to TRBD2. Per germline, CDR1 SGHRS and CDR2 YFSETQ. CDR3 length: 16 residues. With V trimmed by 2 bases and J by 3 bases, 6 bases remained unmatched. As DNA, the CDR3 is TGCGCCAGCAGCTTCCGACTAGCGGGAGACAGCTACGAGCAGTACTTC. Its protein product is CASSFRLAGDSYEQYF.

This chain links TRBV7-2 with TRBJ2-7; 13 bases agree with TRBD2. Unmatched junction bases numbered 6, after V lost 6 bases and J lost 4 bases. Germline-derived CDR1 and CDR2 are SGHTA and FQGNSA. The CDR3 is 15 amino acids. CDR3 region: CASRYGLAGVYEQYF. The CDR3 DNA reads as TGTGCCAGCAGGTATGGACTAGCGGGAGTTTACGAGCAGTACTTC.

This clone has more than one count but fewer than ten. The chain combines TRBV6-6 with TRBJ1-2, with 7 bases matching TRBD1. This CDR3 has 13 residues. CDR1 and CDR2 from the germline V gene are MNHNY and SVGAGI (reference sequence). Trimming cost V 6 bases and J 3 bases; bases outside gene matches: 4. The CDR3 sequence: CASSITGDYGYTF. In DNA, the CDR3 is TGTGCCAGCAGCATTACAGGGGACTATGGCTACACCTTC.

The chain links TRBV14 to TRBJ2-2; D gene ambiguous. CDR3 length: 13 amino acids. Germline V gene sequence: CDR1 SGHDN, CDR2 FVKESK. Trimming removed 0 bases from V and 6 bases from J, with 5 bases in between. The CDR3 bases are TGTGCCAGCAGCCAAGACAGTCCCGGGGAGCTGTTTTTT. It specifies CASSQDSPGELFF.

V usage is TRBV7-2 and J usage is TRBJ2-7, with 10 bases matching TRBD2. CDR3 size: 15 residues. CDR1 SGHTA and CDR2 FQGNSA come from the germline V gene. After removal of 5 bases from V and 7 bases from J, the junction contained 11 bases not matched to a gene. CDR3 sequence: CASSPSSGSAFEQYF. Here the CDR3 DNA reads TGTGCCAGCAGCCCCTCTAGCGGGAGTGCCTTTGAGCAGTACTTC.

This chain links TRBV7-9 with TRBJ2-3; D possibly corresponds to TRBD2 (5 bases). The CDR3 runs 13 residues. Germline loops: CDR1 SEHNR, CDR2 FQNEAQ (reference sequence). Trimming shortened V by 1 base and J by 10 bases, and 12 bases separated the two germline ends. The CDR3 reads CASSLGTAGAQYF. The CDR3 DNA reads TGTGCCAGCAGCTTAGGAACTGCCGGGGCGCAGTATTTT.

The V gene is TRBV19, the J gene TRBJ1-3, with unresolved D. This CDR3 region has 15 residues. CDR1 and CDR2 from the germline V gene are LNHDA and SQIVND (reference sequence). Trimming removed 3 bases from V and 0 bases from J, with 9 bases in between. CDR3 sequence (DNA): TGTGCCAGTAGTATCGGTCGGGGCTCTGGAAACACCATATATTTT. This encodes CASSIGRGSGNTIYF. The full variable domain, its missing parts supplied by reference TRBV19 and TRBJ1-3, is DGGITQSPKYLFRKEGQNVTLSCEQNLNHDAMYWYRQDPGQGLRLIYYSQIVNDFQKGDIAEGYSVSREKKESFPLTVTSAQKNPTAFYLCASSIGRGSGNTIYFGEGSWLTVV.